The 20 T cell receptor beta chains below come from one sample, sequenced in a study of neurological immune-mediated disorders. TCRdb re-called the 5' RACE reads through MiXCR, storing one row per CDR3 protein. The table includes approximately 51,000 distinct CDR3 sequences, approximately 3.5% detected once. The material sequenced was PBMCs. These TCRs come from a man aged 40-50 years with multiple sclerosis.

In its sample, this clonotype was seen many times. The V gene is TRBV5-6, the J gene TRBJ2-1; either TRBD1 or TRBD2 may supply D (7 bases each). The CDR3 is 15 residues long. With 4 bases removed from V and 4 bases from J, the gap between germline ends came to 15 bases. Germline V gene lookup returns CDR1 SGHDT and CDR2 YYEEEE. CDR3 sequence reads: CASSLTGEGYNEQFF. In DNA, the CDR3 is TGTGCCAGCAGCCTAACAGGGGAGGGTTACAATGAGCAGTTCTTC.

This clonotype was seen many times. J is TRBJ2-1 and V is TRBV7-2; 9 nucleotides line up with TRBD2. CDR3 size: 16 residues. J gave up 4 bases and V 2 bases, and 6 bases lay outside the gene matches. Germline V gene data show CDR1 as SGHTA and CDR2 as FQGNSA. CDR3 sequence: CASSLLSGGLYNEQFF. The CDR3, as DNA: TGTGCCAGCAGCTTATTAAGCGGGGGGCTATACAATGAGCAGTTCTTC. The whole variable domain, filled in from reference TRBV7-2 and TRBJ2-1, reads GAGVSQSPSNKVTEKGKDVELRCDPISGHTALYWYRQSLGQGLEFLIYFQGNSAPDKSGLPSDRFSAERTGGSVSTLTIQRTQQEDSAVYLCASSLLSGGLYNEQFFGPGTRLTVL.

Many counts were recorded for this clonotype. This chain links TRBV20-1 with TRBJ2-5; 9 positions agree with TRBD1. The CDR3 has 13 amino acids. CDR1 and CDR2 from the germline V gene are DFQATT and SNEGSKA (reference sequence). V trimming: 6 bases; J trimming: 4 bases; junction bases outside the gene matches: 6. The CDR3 is CSAHGQGTETQYF. The CDR3 coding sequence is TGCAGTGCCCACGGACAGGGGACAGAGACCCAGTACTTC.

This clonotype came up many times. CDR3 DNA sequence: TGCGCCAGCAGCTTGGCCCGAGAGACCCAGTACTTC. It codes for CASSLARETQYF. The rearrangement uses TRBV5-1 and TRBJ2-5; D not certain. Trimming pared 0 bases from V and 4 bases from J, leaving 4 bases between. Germline-derived CDR1 and CDR2 are SGHRS and YFSETQ. The CDR3 contains 12 residues.

This clonotype was counted at least ten times. This chain joins TRBV27 and TRBJ2-6; D remains ambiguous. CDR1 is MNHEY, CDR2 SMNVEV, per germline (reference sequence). V dropped 7 bases and J dropped 1 base, with 2 bases sitting between them. This CDR3 has 12 amino acids. CDR3 sequence: CASTSGANVLTF. As DNA, the CDR3 is TGTGCCAGCACATCTGGGGCCAACGTCCTGACTTTC.

Ten or more counts support this clonotype. V usage is TRBV12-3 or TRBV12-4 and J usage is TRBJ2-7; 9 bases map to TRBD1. The CDR3 runs to 16 residues. Trimming cost V 4 bases and J 6 bases; bases outside gene matches: 13. CDR3 DNA: TGTGCCAGCAGTTCCGCCCCCGGGACAGGGTGGTCCGAGCAGTACTTC. Amino acid sequence: CASSSAPGTGWSEQYF.

This clonotype was seen many times. The chain employs TRBV12-3 or TRBV12-4 and TRBJ1-2; unclear D gene. The CDR3 has 12 amino acids. V was pared by 5 bases and J by 8 bases, with 12 bases between. As DNA, the CDR3 is TGTGCCAGCAGTCTTACCTATCAGGGCTACACCTTC. This translates into CASSLTYQGYTF.

This clonotype was detected many times. The chain employs TRBV2 and TRBJ2-7; 13 bases fit TRBD2. The CDR3 totals 14 residues. Germline V gene sequence: CDR1 SNHLY, CDR2 FYNNEI. J was trimmed by 5 bases and V by 10 bases; bases with no gene match: 8. As DNA, the CDR3 is TGTGCCACCAGACTAGCGGGGGGCATGAACGAGCAGTACTTC. Protein product: CATRLAGGMNEQYF.

This clonotype was counted many times. CDR3 nucleotide sequence: TGTGCCAGCAGTTTGAAGGGGAATTCACCCCTCCACTTT. This encodes CASSLKGNSPLHF. This chain links TRBV12-3 or TRBV12-4 with TRBJ1-6, with D possibly matching TRBD1 (5 bases). V lost 3 bases and J 7 bases, leaving 7 bases between the germline ends. The CDR3 extends over 13 amino acids.

The chain has TRBV19 and TRBJ2-1; D remains ambiguous. From germline, CDR1 is LNHDA and CDR2 SQIVND (reference sequence). The CDR3 has 11 residues. Trimming took 4 bases from V and 4 from J, leaving 2 bases between them. In nucleotides, the CDR3 is TGTGCCAGTAGTAATTACAATGAGCAGTTCTTC. Its protein product is CASSNYNEQFF.

Regarding this clonotype: This clone may be a read error of a much larger clone one base away. The V call is TRBV9, the J call TRBJ1-1, with D tentatively TRBD1 (5 bases). CDR3 length: 16 residues. V was cut by 0 bases and J by 1 base, with 13 bases left in between. The germline V gene encodes CDR1 SGDLS and CDR2 YYNGEE. The CDR3 loop reads CASSVGGRKSNTEAFF. The CDR3, as DNA: TGTGCCAGCAGCGTAGGGGGACGCAAGTCGAACACTGAAGCTTTCTTT.

This clonotype has ten or more counts. The rearrangement uses TRBV5-1 and TRBJ1-1; TRBD1 agrees at 7 bases. The trim removed 4 bases at V and 0 bases at J, leaving 6 bases unmatched. There are 15 residues in the CDR3. Germline CDR1 and CDR2: SGHRS and YFSETQ. CDR3 in amino acids: CASSPLGQVNTEAFF. As DNA, the CDR3 is TGCGCCAGCAGCCCGTTAGGACAGGTGAACACTGAAGCTTTCTTT.

In the case of this clonotype: This may come from a read error, since a much larger clone is one base off. This rearrangement joins TRBV11-3 to TRBJ2-4; possibly TRBD2 for D (6 bases). This CDR3 region has 15 residues. Looked up from germline, CDR1 is SGHNT and CDR2 is YENEEA. In DNA, the CDR3 is TGTGCCAGCAGTCAGACCGGGACGGGAGAAAAAATTCAGTACTTC. Its translation: CASSQTGTGEKIQYF.

This clonotype has just a few counts. A single base separates this from a much larger clone, so it may be a read error. The V call is TRBV4-1, the J call TRBJ1-2; D is unclear. Germline CDR1 is MGHRA and CDR2 is YSYEKL. The CDR3 spans 15 residues. Trimming took 3 bases from V and 3 from J, leaving 14 bases between them. This chain's CDR3 is CASSHRVTGDYGYTF. In DNA, the CDR3 is TGCGCCAGCAGCCACCGAGTCACCGGGGACTATGGCTACACCTTC.

This clonotype was seen repeatedly, ten times or more. The chain couples TRBV7-2 to TRBJ1-1, with 9 bases matching TRBD1. Losses at the gene ends were 5 bases for V and 5 bases for J; bases not matched to a gene: 6. This CDR3 is 14 amino acids long. The V gene's germline CDR1 is SGHTA and CDR2 FQGNSA. This CDR3 reads CASSPGTGRTEAFF. The CDR3 bases are TGTGCCAGCAGCCCCGGGACAGGGAGGACTGAAGCTTTCTTT. Filled out from reference TRBV7-2 and TRBJ1-1, the complete variable domain reads GAGVSQSPSNKVTEKGKDVELRCDPISGHTALYWYRQSLGQGLEFLIYFQGNSAPDKSGLPSDRFSAERTGGSVSTLTIQRTQQEDSAVYLCASSPGTGRTEAFFGQGTRLTVV.

This clonotype appeared many times. The chain recombines TRBV12-3 or TRBV12-4 with TRBJ1-2, with a tentative D call TRBD1 (5 bases). V gave up 2 bases and J gave up 5 bases, with 9 bases separating them. CDR3 length: 13 amino acids. CDR3 in DNA: TGTGCCAGCAGTTTACAAGACAGTTATGGCTACACCTTC. It translates to CASSLQDSYGYTF.

This clonotype was counted many times. The chain employs TRBV20-1 and TRBJ2-3; 8 bases line up with TRBD2. V trimming: 0 bases; J trimming: 2 bases; junction bases outside the gene matches: 4. The length of the CDR3 is 15 residues. The germline V gene has CDR1 DFQATT and CDR2 SNEGSKA (reference sequence). In nucleotides, the CDR3 is TGCAGTGCTAGAGAAGCGGGGGTGTCCACAGATACGCAGTATTTT. Amino acid sequence: CSAREAGVSTDTQYF.

Many counts were recorded for this clonotype. The V and J genes are TRBV27 and TRBJ1-1, with D perhaps matching TRBD1 (5 bases). From germline, CDR1 is MNHEY and CDR2 SMNVEV (reference sequence). Trimming took off 6 bases at V and 1 base at J, with 12 bases between the two ends. The CDR3 is 14 residues long. The CDR3, as DNA: TGTGCCAGCAGCCGCCCCGGGACGAACACTGAAGCTTTCTTT. This codes for CASSRPGTNTEAFF.

This clonotype has a count of ten or more. This sequence joins TRBV20-1 and TRBJ2-7; 11 positions agree with TRBD2. Germline values: CDR1 DFQATT, CDR2 SNEGSKA (reference sequence). The J segment lost 2 bases and the V segment lost 3 bases, leaving 3 bases of the junction unmatched. The CDR3 is 14 amino acids. CDR3 bases: TGCAGTGCTAGCAGACTAGCGGGAACCTACGAGCAGTACTTC. It is translated as CSASRLAGTYEQYF.

This clonotype was seen only a few times. The chain carries TRBV18 and TRBJ2-7; either TRBD1 or TRBD2 may supply D (5 bases each). The CDR3 is 15 residues long. CDR1 is KGHSH and CDR2 is LQKENI in the germline V gene. V lost 4 bases and J 0 bases, leaving 13 bases between the germline ends. CDR3 sequence reads: CASSLLRDVSYEQYF. DNA of the CDR3: TGTGCCAGCTCACTCCTCCGGGACGTCTCCTACGAGCAGTACTTC.